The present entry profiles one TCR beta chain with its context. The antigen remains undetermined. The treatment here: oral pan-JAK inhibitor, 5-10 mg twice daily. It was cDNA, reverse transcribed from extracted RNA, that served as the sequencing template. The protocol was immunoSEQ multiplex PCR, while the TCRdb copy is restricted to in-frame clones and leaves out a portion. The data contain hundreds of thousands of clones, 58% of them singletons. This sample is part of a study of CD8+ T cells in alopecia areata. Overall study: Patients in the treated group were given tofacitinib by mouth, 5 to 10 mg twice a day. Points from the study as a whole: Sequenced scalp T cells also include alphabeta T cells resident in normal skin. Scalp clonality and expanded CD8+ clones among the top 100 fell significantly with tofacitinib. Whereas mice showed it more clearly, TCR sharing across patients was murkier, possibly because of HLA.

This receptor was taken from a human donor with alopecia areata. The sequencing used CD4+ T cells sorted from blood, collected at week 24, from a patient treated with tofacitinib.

CDR3 DNA: TGTGCCAGCAGTGAAGTCCGGGGCGGTGAGCAGTTCTTC. This translates into CASSEVRGGEQFF. The chain has TRBV2 and TRBJ2-1; D possibly uses TRBD1 or TRBD2 (5 bases each). V dropped 1 base and J dropped 9 bases, with 10 bases sitting between them. Germline assignment: CDR1 SNHLY and CDR2 FYNNEI. This CDR3 comprises 13 residues.